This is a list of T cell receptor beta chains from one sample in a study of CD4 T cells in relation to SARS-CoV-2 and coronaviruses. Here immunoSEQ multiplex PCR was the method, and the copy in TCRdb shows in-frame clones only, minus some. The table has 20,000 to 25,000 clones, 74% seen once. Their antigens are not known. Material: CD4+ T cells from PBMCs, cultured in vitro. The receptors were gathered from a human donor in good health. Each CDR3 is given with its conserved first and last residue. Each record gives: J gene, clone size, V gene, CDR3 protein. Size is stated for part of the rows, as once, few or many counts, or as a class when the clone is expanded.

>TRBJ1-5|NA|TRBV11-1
CASSLDLGQPQHF
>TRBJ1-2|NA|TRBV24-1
CATSNEVGEGYTF
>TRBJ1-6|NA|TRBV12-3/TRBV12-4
CASSRQVDSPLHF
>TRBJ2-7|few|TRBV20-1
CSASGGQAGEQYF
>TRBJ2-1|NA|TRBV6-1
CASSEARTSGKNEQFF
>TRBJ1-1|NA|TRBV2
CASTKRQRNTEAFF
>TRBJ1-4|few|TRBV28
CASSFQIGEKLFF
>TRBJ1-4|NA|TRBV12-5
CASGLGSGIGEKLFF
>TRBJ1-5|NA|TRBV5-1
CASSPDGNSNQPQHF
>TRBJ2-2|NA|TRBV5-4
CASSSGGARHTGELFF
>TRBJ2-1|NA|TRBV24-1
CATSAGPPHYNEQFF
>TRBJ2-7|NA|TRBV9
CASSFGGSGIHYEQYF
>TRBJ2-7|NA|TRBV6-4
CASLLRPTPAPYEQYF
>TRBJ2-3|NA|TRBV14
CASSELERAYTDTQYF
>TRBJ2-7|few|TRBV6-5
CASSYPRQKTEQYF
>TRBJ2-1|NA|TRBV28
CASRTDRDSYNEQFF
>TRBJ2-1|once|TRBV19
CGTRRDTYNEQFF
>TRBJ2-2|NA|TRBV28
CASSLSSGSLGELFF
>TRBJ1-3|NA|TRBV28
CASSFMGLGTRSGNTIYF
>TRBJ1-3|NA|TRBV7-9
CASSPKTLGGTIYF
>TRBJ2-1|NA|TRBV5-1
CASSLELAGGNEQFF
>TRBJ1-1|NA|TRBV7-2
CASSPQPPGRTEAFF
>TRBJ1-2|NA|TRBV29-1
CSVNRVNGYTF
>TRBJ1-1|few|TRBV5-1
CASTQGTEAFF
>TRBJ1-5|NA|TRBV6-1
CASSEARGYNQPQHF
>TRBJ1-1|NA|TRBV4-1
CASSQGERTAQNTEAFF
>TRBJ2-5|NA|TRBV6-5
CASTRGQSPQETQYF
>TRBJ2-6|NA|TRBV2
CASSALGLAGTGANVLTF
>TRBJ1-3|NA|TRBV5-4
CASSLTNGNTIYF
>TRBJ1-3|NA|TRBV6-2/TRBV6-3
CASSDKQRRSGNTIYF
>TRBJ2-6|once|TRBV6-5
CASSLLRSGANVLTF
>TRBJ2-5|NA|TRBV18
CASSPRQETQYF
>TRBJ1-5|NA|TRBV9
CASSVGRAGQPQHF
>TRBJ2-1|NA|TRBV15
CATSRVEEQFF
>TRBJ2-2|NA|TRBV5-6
CASSLGLVTNTGELFF
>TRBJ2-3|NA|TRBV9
CASSGTSGSTDTQYF
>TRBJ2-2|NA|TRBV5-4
CASSIAGVDTGELFF
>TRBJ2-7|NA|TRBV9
CASSVAATPYEQYF
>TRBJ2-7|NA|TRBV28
CASSLGGHEDEQYF
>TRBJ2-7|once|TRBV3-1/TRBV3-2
CASSPGGHQGSPVYF
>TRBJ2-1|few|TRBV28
CASISLGTDYNEQFF
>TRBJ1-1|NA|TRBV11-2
CASSLRTEAFF
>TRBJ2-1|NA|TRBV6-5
CASSQTFPLYNEQFF
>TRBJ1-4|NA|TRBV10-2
CASRLSPGEKLFF
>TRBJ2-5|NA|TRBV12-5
CASGWKTSGIGQGETQYF
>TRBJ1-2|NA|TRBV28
CATPGQFYGYTF
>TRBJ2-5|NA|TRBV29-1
CSVDPPRNLRETQYF
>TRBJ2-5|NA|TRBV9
CASSVGLAGGPETQYF
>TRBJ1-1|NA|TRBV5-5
CASSLDRGQAFF
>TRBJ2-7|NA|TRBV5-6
CASSEGGGEEQYF
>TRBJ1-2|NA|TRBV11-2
CASSLEGALGYTF
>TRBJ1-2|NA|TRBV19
CASSMSGTSYGYTF
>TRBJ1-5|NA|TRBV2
CASSGRFNQPQHF
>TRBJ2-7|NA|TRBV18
CASSPGGTYEQYF
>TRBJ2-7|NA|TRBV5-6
CASSSMTGGQYEQYF
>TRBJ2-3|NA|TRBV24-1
CATSGAPVVDTQYF
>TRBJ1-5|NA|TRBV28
CASSYPVGRESNQPQHF
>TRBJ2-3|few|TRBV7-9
CASSVLEDTQYF